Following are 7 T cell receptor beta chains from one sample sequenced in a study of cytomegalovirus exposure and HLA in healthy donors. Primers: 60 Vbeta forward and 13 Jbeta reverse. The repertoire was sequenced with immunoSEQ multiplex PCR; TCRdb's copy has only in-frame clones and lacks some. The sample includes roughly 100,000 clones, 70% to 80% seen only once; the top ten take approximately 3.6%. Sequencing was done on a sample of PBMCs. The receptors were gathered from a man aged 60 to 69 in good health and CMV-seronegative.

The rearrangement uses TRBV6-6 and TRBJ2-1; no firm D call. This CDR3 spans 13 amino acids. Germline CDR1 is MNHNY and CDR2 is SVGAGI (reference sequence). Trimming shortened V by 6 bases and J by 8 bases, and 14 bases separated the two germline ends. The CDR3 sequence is CASSHFPGDEQFF. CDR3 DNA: TGTGCCAGCAGCCACTTCCCGGGTGATGAGCAGTTCTTC.

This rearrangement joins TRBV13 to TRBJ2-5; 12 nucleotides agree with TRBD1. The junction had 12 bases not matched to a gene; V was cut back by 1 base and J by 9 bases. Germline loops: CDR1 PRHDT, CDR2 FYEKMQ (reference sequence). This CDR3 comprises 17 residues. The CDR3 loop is CASSLEGLGTGGLAQYF. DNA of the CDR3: TGTGCCAGCAGCTTAGAGGGCTTAGGGACAGGGGGCTTAGCCCAGTACTTC.

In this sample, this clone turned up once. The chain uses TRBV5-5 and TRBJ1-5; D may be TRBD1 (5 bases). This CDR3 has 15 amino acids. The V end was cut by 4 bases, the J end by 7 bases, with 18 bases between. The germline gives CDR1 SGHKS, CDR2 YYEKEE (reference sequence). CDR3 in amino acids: CASSVGQGGIQPQHF. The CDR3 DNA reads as TGTGCCAGCAGCGTGGGCCAGGGAGGGATCCAGCCCCAGCATTTT.

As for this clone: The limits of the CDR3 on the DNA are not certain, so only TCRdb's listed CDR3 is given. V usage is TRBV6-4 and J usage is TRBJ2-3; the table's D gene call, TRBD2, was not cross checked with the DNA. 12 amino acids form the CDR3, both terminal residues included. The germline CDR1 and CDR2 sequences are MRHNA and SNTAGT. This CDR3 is CASSTSGGTQYF.

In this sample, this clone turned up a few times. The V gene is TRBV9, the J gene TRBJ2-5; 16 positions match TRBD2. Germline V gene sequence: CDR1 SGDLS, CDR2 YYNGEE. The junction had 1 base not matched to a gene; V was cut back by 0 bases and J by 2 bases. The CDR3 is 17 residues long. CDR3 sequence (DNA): TGTGCCAGCAGCGTAGGGGGACTAGCGGGGGGGCAAGAGACCCAGTACTTC. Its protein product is CASSVGGLAGGQETQYF.

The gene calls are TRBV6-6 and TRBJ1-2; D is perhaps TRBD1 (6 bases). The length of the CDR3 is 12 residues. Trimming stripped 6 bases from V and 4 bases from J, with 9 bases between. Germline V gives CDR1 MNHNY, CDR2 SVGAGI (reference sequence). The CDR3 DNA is TGTGCCAGCAGCGGACAGCCCTATGGCTACACCTTC. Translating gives CASSGQPYGYTF.

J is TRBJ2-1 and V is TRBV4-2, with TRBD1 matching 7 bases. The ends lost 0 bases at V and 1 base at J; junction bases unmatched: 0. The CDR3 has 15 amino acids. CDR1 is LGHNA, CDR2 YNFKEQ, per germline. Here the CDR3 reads CASSQDRGSYNEQFF. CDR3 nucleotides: TGTGCCAGCAGCCAAGACAGGGGGTCCTACAATGAGCAGTTCTTC.